Below are 2 T cell receptor beta chains sequenced from a single sample in a study of control samples from healthy donors and cancer patients. Generated by immunoSEQ multiplex PCR, the TCRdb table keeps only in-frame clones and is missing some. The sample includes around 140,000 clones, 90% to 95% of them seen just once. Sequencing was performed on blood. The receptors originated from a man aged 18 to 30 in good health.

This chain uses TRBV25-1 with TRBJ1-1; D gene ambiguous. The CDR3 runs 13 residues. Germline loops: CDR1 MGHDK, CDR2 SYGVNS. The V and J ends lost 4 bases and 1 base respectively, with 7 bases between them. The CDR3 sequence: CASSATKNTEAFF. Written as DNA, the CDR3 is TGTGCCAGCAGTGCCACTAAGAACACTGAAGCTTTCTTT.

A single count supports this clone. The chain joins TRBV19 to TRBJ1-3; unclear D gene. V was clipped by 7 bases and J by 0 bases, with 7 bases between them. The CDR3 length is 13 residues. The V gene's germline CDR1 is LNHDA and CDR2 SQIVND (reference sequence). The CDR3 reads CASNSLSGNTIYF. CDR3 DNA: TGTGCCAGTAACAGCCTCTCTGGAAACACCATATATTTT.